The text below deals with one T cell receptor beta chain. It was with random hexamers that roughly 0.45 to 1 ug RNA was reverse transcribed. Each CDR3 protein gets one entry after TCRdb re-called the immunoSEQ multiplex PCR reads with MiXCR. The sample consists of over 150,000 distinct CDR3 sequences, over 85% of them appearing once. The CDR3 covers 16 residues. With 6 bases clipped from V and 6 bases from J, the junction kept 11 bases outside the gene matches. Germline CDR1 SGHVS, CDR2 FQNEAQ. This specimen comes from a study of CD8 T cells in Susac syndrome. This TCR came from a human donor with multiple sclerosis. The V gene is TRBV7-8, the J gene TRBJ2-1; 10 bases are a match to TRBD2. The sequenced material came from CD4+ T cells from PBMCs. Here the CDR3 DNA reads TGTGCCAGCAGTCGGGCGGGAAGCGGGGGGGCCAATGAGCAGTTCTTC. The encoded protein is CASSRAGSGGANEQFF.